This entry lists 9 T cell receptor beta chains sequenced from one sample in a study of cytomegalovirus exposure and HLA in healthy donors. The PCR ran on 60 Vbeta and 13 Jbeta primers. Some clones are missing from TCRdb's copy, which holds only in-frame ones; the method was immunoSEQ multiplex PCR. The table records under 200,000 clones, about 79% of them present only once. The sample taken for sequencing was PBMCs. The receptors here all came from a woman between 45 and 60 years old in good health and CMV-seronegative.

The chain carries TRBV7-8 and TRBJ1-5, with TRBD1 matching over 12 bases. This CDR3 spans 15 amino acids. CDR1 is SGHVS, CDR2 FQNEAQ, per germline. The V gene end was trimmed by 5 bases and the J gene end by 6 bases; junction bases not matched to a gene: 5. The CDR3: CASSRDRGHGQPQHF. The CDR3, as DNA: TGTGCCAGCAGCAGGGACAGGGGGCACGGTCAGCCCCAGCATTTT.

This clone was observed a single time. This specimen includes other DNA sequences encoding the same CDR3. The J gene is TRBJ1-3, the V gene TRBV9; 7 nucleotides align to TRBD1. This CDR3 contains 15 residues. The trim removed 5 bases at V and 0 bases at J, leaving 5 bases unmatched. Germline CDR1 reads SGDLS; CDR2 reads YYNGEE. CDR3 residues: CASSVTGDSGNTIYF. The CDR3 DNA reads TGTGCCAGCAGTGTTACAGGGGACTCTGGAAACACCATATATTTT. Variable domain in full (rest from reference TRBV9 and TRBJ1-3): DSGVTQTPKHLITATGQRVTLRCSPRSGDLSVYWYQQSLDQGLQFLIQYYNGEERAKGNILERFSAQQFPDLHSELNLSSLELGDSALYFCASSVTGDSGNTIYFGEGSWLTVV.

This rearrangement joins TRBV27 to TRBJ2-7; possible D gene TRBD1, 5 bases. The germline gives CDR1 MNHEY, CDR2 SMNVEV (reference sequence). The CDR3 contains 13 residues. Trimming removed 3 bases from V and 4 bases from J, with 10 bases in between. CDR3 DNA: TGTGCCAGCAGTTTCAGGGTGGGATACGAGCAGTACTTC. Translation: CASSFRVGYEQYF.

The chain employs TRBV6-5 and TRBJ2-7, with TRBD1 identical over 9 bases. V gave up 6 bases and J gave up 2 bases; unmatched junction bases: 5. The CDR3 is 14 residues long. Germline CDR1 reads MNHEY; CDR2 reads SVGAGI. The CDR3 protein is CASSRDRATYEQYF. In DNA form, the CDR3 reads TGTGCCAGCAGCCGGGACAGGGCCACCTACGAGCAGTACTTC.

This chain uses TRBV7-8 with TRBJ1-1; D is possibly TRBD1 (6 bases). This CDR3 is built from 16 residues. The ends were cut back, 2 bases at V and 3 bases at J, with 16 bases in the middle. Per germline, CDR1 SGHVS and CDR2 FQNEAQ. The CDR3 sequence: CASSLLSAGAHTEAFF. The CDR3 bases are TGTGCCAGCAGCTTACTTTCGGCAGGGGCTCACACTGAAGCTTTCTTT.

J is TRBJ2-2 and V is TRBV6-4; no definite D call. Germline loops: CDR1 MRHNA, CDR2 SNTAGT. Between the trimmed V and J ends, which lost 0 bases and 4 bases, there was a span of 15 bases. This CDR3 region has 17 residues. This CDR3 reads CASSDSMDPRGTGELFF. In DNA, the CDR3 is TGTGCCAGCAGTGACTCGATGGATCCGCGCGGCACCGGGGAGCTGTTTTTT.

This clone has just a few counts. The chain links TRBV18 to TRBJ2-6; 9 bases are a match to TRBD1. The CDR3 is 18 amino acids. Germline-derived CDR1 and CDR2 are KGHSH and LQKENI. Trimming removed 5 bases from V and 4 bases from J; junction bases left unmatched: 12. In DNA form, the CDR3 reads TGTGCCAGCTCATCGCTTTTACAGGGGGCTGGAGGGGCCAACGTCCTGACTTTC. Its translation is CASSSLLQGAGGANVLTF.

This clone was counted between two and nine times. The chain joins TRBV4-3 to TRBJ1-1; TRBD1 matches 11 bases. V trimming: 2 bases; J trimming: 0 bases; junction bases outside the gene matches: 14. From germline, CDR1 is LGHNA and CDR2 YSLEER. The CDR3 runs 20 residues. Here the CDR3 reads CASSQPGTGGRGRMNTEAFF. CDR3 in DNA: TGCGCCAGCAGCCAACCCGGGACAGGGGGACGAGGTCGAATGAACACTGAAGCTTTCTTT.

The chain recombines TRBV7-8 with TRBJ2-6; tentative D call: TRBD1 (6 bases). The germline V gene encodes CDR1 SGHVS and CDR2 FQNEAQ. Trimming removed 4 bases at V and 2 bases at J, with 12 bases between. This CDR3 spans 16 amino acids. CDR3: CASSSYRVPGANVLTF. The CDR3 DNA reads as TGTGCCAGCAGCTCATACAGGGTCCCTGGGGCCAACGTCCTGACTTTC.